Listed here are 24 T cell receptor beta chains from one sample, sequenced in a study of T cell responses to AZD1222 COVID-19 vaccine. TCRdb's copy holds only in-frame clones and misses some; the assay was immunoSEQ multiplex PCR. The table includes fewer than 200,000 clones, more than 80% detected once. This sample comprised peripheral blood, obtained on day 0 of AZD1222 vaccination. The receptors originated from an adult in good health.

This chain connects TRBV28 to TRBJ2-1, with TRBD2 matching over 7 bases. Germline CDR1 MDHEN, CDR2 SYDVKM. The trim removed 3 bases at V and 9 bases at J, leaving 8 bases unmatched. This CDR3 is 14 amino acids long. The CDR3 coding sequence is TGTGCCAGCAGTTTTATCGGGGGGAGGGCTGAGCAGTTCTTC. Its protein product is CASSFIGGRAEQFF. The variable domain in full, with the rest retrieved from reference TRBV28 and TRBJ2-1, is DVKVTQSSRYLVKRTGEKVFLECVQDMDHENMFWYRQDPGLGLRLIYFSYDVKMKEKGDIPEGYSVSREKKERFSLILESASTNQTSMYLCASSFIGGRAEQFFGPGTRLTVL.

The rearrangement links TRBV29-1 to TRBJ2-5; TRBD1 aligns across 9 bases. J gave up 5 bases and V 7 bases, and 11 bases lay outside the gene matches. Per germline, CDR1 SQVTM and CDR2 ANQGSEA. The CDR3 extends over 14 amino acids. This chain's CDR3 is CSAVDRGAGETQYF. DNA for the CDR3: TGCAGCGCCGTGGACAGGGGAGCAGGGGAGACCCAGTACTTC.

V is TRBV19 and J is TRBJ1-4; a possible D gene is TRBD1 (5 bases). The V gene's germline CDR1 is LNHDA and CDR2 SQIVND (reference sequence). The V and J ends lost 7 bases and 8 bases respectively, with 23 bases between them. This CDR3 contains 16 residues. DNA of the CDR3: TGTGCCAGTACCACCCCGGTCGGGGGTTCTCGAGAAAAACTGTTTTTT. Protein sequence: CASTTPVGGSREKLFF.

This clone is a singleton in its sample. This chain uses TRBV7-9 with TRBJ1-2, with a weak D call TRBD1 (6 bases). The CDR3 consists of 15 residues. The germline gives CDR1 SEHNR, CDR2 FQNEAQ (reference sequence). V was shortened by 5 bases and J by 4 bases, with 17 bases between the two germline ends. CDR3 DNA: TGTGCCAGCAGCCCAAGCGGACAGAGAGGCTATGGCTACACCTTC. Translating it yields CASSPSGQRGYGYTF.

Of note for this clone: The same CDR3 arises from other DNA sequences in this sample as well. The rearrangement uses TRBV7-9 and TRBJ2-3; TRBD2 might be the D (6 bases). Germline V gene sequence: CDR1 SEHNR, CDR2 FQNEAQ (reference sequence). The length of the CDR3 is 15 residues. The V end was cut by 0 bases, the J end by 2 bases, with 9 bases between. The DNA for the CDR3 is TGTGCCAGCAGCTTAGCTAGCGGATTCACAGATACGCAGTATTTT. Its protein is CASSLASGFTDTQYF. The complete variable domain, with remaining parts taken from reference TRBV7-9 and TRBJ2-3, reads DTGVSQNPRHKITKRGQNVTFRCDPISEHNRLYWYRQTLGQGPEFLTYFQNEAQLEKSRLLSDRFSAERPKGSFSTLEIQRTEQGDSAMYLCASSLASGFTDTQYFGPGTRLTVL.

The J gene is TRBJ2-2, the V gene TRBV5-1; 11 bases line up with TRBD2. CDR1 and CDR2 from the germline V gene are SGHRS and YFSETQ. The CDR3 covers 16 residues. V shed 3 bases, J shed 1 base, and the junction held 2 bases outside the gene matches. CDR3 loop: CASSSGTSGNTGELFF. The CDR3 DNA reads as TGCGCCAGCAGCTCGGGGACTAGCGGGAACACCGGGGAGCTGTTTTTT.

This chain connects TRBV27 to TRBJ2-3, with 8 bases aligning to TRBD1. The germline V gene has CDR1 MNHEY and CDR2 SMNVEV (reference sequence). The ends lost 6 bases at V and 6 bases at J; junction bases unmatched: 14. The CDR3 has 16 amino acids. DNA for the CDR3: TGTGCCAGCAGACCAACCGGGACCCACAGGGGGGATACGCAGTATTTT. It codes for CASRPTGTHRGDTQYF.

J is TRBJ2-3 and V is TRBV5-1, with TRBD1 identical over 7 bases. The CDR3 runs 15 residues. The ends lost 3 bases at V and 6 bases at J; junction bases unmatched: 10. Germline V gene lookup returns CDR1 SGHRS and CDR2 YFSETQ. For the CDR3, the DNA is TGCGCCAGCAGCTCTGGGACCAAGGGGGCGGATACGCAGTATTTT. Its protein product is CASSSGTKGADTQYF.

The gene calls are TRBV3-1 (or the pseudogene TRBV3-2) and TRBJ1-1; unclear D gene. The length of the CDR3 is 14 residues. V lost 3 bases and J lost 1, with 9 bases in between. Germline CDR1 LGHDT, CDR2 YNNKEL (reference sequence). The CDR3 bases are TGTGCCAGCAGCCAGATACGTGGGAACACTGAAGCTTTCTTT. Protein product: CASSQIRGNTEAFF.

The chain joins TRBV5-4 to TRBJ2-3; D is perhaps TRBD1 (5 bases). V was trimmed by 0 bases and J by 5 bases, leaving 10 bases between them. Germline assignment: CDR1 SGHNT and CDR2 YYREEE (reference sequence). This CDR3 region has 14 residues. The CDR3 reads CASSLEGPLDTQYF. CDR3 DNA sequence: TGTGCCAGCAGCTTGGAGGGGCCCTTAGATACGCAGTATTTT.

J is TRBJ2-7 and V is TRBV6-1; D remains ambiguous. The V end was cut by 1 base, the J end by 2 bases, with 6 bases between. The CDR3 has 13 residues. Germline V CDR1 and CDR2: MNHNS, SASEGT. The DNA of the CDR3 is TGTGCCAGCAGTGAAGGGCGAACCTACGAGCAGTACTTC. Amino acids: CASSEGRTYEQYF.

This chain links TRBV11-2 with TRBJ2-3, with TRBD1 identical over 8 bases. J gave up 4 bases and V 4 bases, and 7 bases lay outside the gene matches. CDR1 SGHAT and CDR2 FQNNGV come from the germline V gene. This CDR3 has 15 amino acids. CDR3 DNA: TGTGCCAGCAGCTATCAAAGGACAGGGTCAGATACGCAGTATTTT. Protein: CASSYQRTGSDTQYF. Looking up the rest from reference TRBV11-2 and TRBJ2-3 gives the full variable domain: EAGVAQSPRYKIIEKRQSVAFWCNPISGHATLYWYQQILGQGPKLLIQFQNNGVVDDSQLPKDRFSAERLKGVDSTLKIQPAKLEDSAVYLCASSYQRTGSDTQYFGPGTRLTVL.

J is TRBJ2-2 and V is TRBV5-1; 7 bases match TRBD2. The CDR3 covers 16 residues. Germline V gene sequence: CDR1 SGHRS, CDR2 YFSETQ. V gave up 0 bases and J gave up 6 bases; unmatched junction bases: 8. The CDR3 nucleotides are TGCGCCAGCAGCTTGGAGGGCGGGAGAAGATCCGGGGAGCTGTTTTTT. Translation: CASSLEGGRRSGELFF.

This clone showed up just once. This chain connects TRBV27 to TRBJ2-1; no clear D. V gave up 3 bases and J gave up 5 bases, with 11 bases separating them. The CDR3 spans 14 residues. Germline assignment: CDR1 MNHEY and CDR2 SMNVEV (reference sequence). The DNA of the CDR3 is TGTGCCAGCAGTTTGAAGGTGGGAAACAATGAGCAGTTCTTC. It encodes CASSLKVGNNEQFF.

This clone showed up just once. The chain uses TRBV2 and TRBJ2-1; 13 bases are shared with TRBD2. V was pared by 6 bases and J by 5 bases, with 7 bases of the junction left unmatched. Germline lookup yields CDR1 SNHLY and CDR2 FYNNEI. CDR3 size: 16 residues. CDR3 amino acids: CASRALTSGRDNEQFF. The CDR3 nucleotides are TGTGCCAGCAGAGCCTTAACTAGCGGGAGGGACAATGAGCAGTTCTTC.

The chain links TRBV3-1 (or the pseudogene TRBV3-2) to TRBJ2-2, with 8 nucleotides matching TRBD2. The germline gives CDR1 LGHDT, CDR2 YNNKEL (reference sequence). V was clipped by 0 bases and J by 6 bases; unmatched bases: 9. This CDR3 is built from 17 residues. The DNA for the CDR3 is TGTGCCAGCAGCCAAGATAAGGGACTAGTTTCTTCCGGGGAGCTGTTTTTT. Translated: CASSQDKGLVSSGELFF.

The chain recombines TRBV5-6 with TRBJ2-7, with 9 bases lining up with TRBD2. Germline V gene lookup returns CDR1 SGHDT and CDR2 YYEEEE. The CDR3 is 14 residues long. Trimming at V came to 4 bases and at J to 0 bases, leaving 2 bases not matched to a gene. Here the CDR3 DNA reads TGTGCCAGCAGCCGACTAGCGGTCTCCTACGAGCAGTACTTC. Its protein product is CASSRLAVSYEQYF.

This clone was counted between two and nine times. The V and J genes are TRBV21-1 and TRBJ1-6; the D segment call TRBD1 is taken from the table without a DNA check. TRBV21-1 represents a pseudogene. This CDR3 is built from 16 residues. CDR3 in amino acids: CASSNQGPSYNSPLHF. CDR3 DNA: TGTGCCAGCAGCAATCAGGGTCCCTCCTATAATTCACCCCTCCACTTT.

This clone was observed a single time. CDR3 nucleotides: TGTGCCAGCAAGTACCAACCCCCGGGACAGGGGTACTATGGCTACACCTTC. Translated: CASKYQPPGQGYYGYTF. The chain joins TRBV2 to TRBJ1-2; the match to TRBD1 covers 10 bases. V was pared by 7 bases and J by 3 bases, with 14 bases of the junction left unmatched. Per the germline V gene, CDR1 is SNHLY and CDR2 is FYNNEI. CDR3 size: 17 residues.

The table lists this clone with many counts. The chain carries TRBV7-6 and TRBJ2-7; 8 bases map to TRBD2. Trimming at V came to 5 bases and at J to 5 bases, leaving 11 bases not matched to a gene. Germline values: CDR1 SGHVS, CDR2 FNYEAQ. The CDR3 covers 15 residues. CDR3: CASSPGPGGIDEQYF. The CDR3 coding sequence is TGTGCCAGCAGCCCAGGACCGGGAGGGATAGACGAGCAGTACTTC.

V usage is TRBV2 and J usage is TRBJ1-4; D is possibly TRBD1 (6 bases). Per germline, CDR1 SNHLY and CDR2 FYNNEI. The V end lost 6 bases, the J end lost 3 bases, and 11 bases lay between the germline ends. The CDR3 extends over 14 amino acids. CDR3 protein: CASSTGRSNEKLFF. CDR3 nucleotide sequence: TGTGCCAGCAGCACAGGGCGGTCTAATGAAAAACTGTTTTTT.

CDR3 residues: CASSPAGWTDTQYF. The CDR3 DNA reads as TGTGCCAGCTCACCAGCAGGGTGGACAGATACGCAGTATTTT. The chain employs TRBV18 and TRBJ2-3, with a weak D call TRBD1 (5 bases). The CDR3 is 14 amino acids. Trimming took 2 bases from V and 3 from J, leaving 9 bases between them. Germline V CDR1 and CDR2: KGHSH, LQKENI.

The CDR3: CASSELGDYGYTF. Here the CDR3 DNA reads TGTGCCAGCAGTGAATTAGGAGACTATGGCTACACCTTC. The rearrangement joins TRBV25-1 to TRBJ1-2; D unresolved. The CDR3 loop spans 13 amino acids. Germline-derived CDR1 and CDR2 are MGHDK and SYGVNS. Trimming stripped 1 base from V and 3 bases from J, with 6 bases between.

The CDR3 coding sequence is TGTGCCAGCAGCTTGGAACGCAGGGGCTACACCTTC. The encoded protein is CASSLERRGYTF. The chain links TRBV7-9 to TRBJ1-2; D remains unclear. Trimming pared 3 bases from V and 8 bases from J, leaving 10 bases between. Germline values: CDR1 SEHNR, CDR2 FQNEAQ (reference sequence). The CDR3 sequence is 12 residues long.